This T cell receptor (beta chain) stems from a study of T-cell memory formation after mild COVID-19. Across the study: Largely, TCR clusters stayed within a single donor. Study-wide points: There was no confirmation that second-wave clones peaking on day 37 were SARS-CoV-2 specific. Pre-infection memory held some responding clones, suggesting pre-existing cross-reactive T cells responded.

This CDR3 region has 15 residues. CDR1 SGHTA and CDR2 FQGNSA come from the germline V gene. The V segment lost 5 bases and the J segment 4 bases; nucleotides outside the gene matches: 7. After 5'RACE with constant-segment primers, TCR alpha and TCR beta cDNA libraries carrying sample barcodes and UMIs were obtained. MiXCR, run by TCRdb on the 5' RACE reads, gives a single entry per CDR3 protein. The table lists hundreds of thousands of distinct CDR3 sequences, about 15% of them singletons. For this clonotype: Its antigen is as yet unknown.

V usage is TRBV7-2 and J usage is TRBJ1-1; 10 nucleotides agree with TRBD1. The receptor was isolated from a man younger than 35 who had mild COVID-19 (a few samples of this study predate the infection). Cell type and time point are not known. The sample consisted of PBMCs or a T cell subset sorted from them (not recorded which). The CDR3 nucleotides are TGTGCCAGCAGCCCCCGGACAGGGGGTTTCACTGAAGCTTTCTTT. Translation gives CASSPRTGGFTEAFF.